The T cell receptor beta chain under discussion was sequenced for a study of beta chain features in type 1 diabetes. Study details: Patients looked much like healthy donors when it came to age, gender and cell yields. Study results and caveats: Among all four CD4+ subsets, Type 1 diabetes patients had TCRB CDR3s that were moderately but significantly shorter.

There are 16 residues in the CDR3. The ends were cut back, 1 base at V and 8 bases at J, with 21 bases in the middle. Germline lookup yields CDR1 SGHDT and CDR2 YYEEEE. This clone was seen a handful of times. Antigen specificity is unknown. Sequenced material consisted of expressed TCRB transcripts (all of the isolated RNA was reverse transcribed). Only in-frame clones appear in the TCRdb table, and some are missing; sequencing was by immunoSEQ multiplex PCR. The table has about 650,000 clones, over 10% seen once. Blood was collected once per donor into heparin, averaging approximately 110 mL. Via CD45RO/CCR7/CD25/CD127/CD95/CD27, cells of the CD4+ naive, central memory, regulatory and stem cell-like memory subsets were sorted.

The V gene is TRBV5-6, the J gene TRBJ1-2; D is undetermined. Sequencing input: naive CD4+ T cells from blood. The source is a man aged 25 to 40 with type 1 diabetes. The CDR3 DNA reads as TGTGCCAGCAGCTTGTCAGGCCCCGCCGGAATACGCGGCTACACCTTC. It specifies CASSLSGPAGIRGYTF.